This T cell receptor beta chain stems from a study of low-dose radiotherapy and immunotherapy resistance in tumors. Alpha- and beta-chain coverage of first-strand cDNA came from TRAV- and TRBV-specific primers. Both a constant-region primer and a V-primer adapter served to amplify TCRs across around 20 PCR cycles. TCRdb independently ran MiXCR on the reads; one entry per CDR3 protein. The repertoire has fewer than 8,500 distinct CDR3 sequences, approximately 57% of them found once; the top ten carry roughly 9.3%. The clonotype originates from a human donor with advanced metastatic prostate, ovarian, gallbladder or colorectal cancer (not recorded which). This table probably holds off-target reads from a library built for another chain.

CDR3 loop: CASSPNSGSNYEQYF. Written as DNA, the CDR3 is TGTGCCAGCAGTCCCAATAGCGGGAGCAACTACGAGCAGTACTTC. The genes are TRBV6-1 and TRBJ2-7; TRBD2 aligns across 9 bases. CDR1 MNHNS and CDR2 SASEGT come from the germline V gene. CDR3 length equals 15 residues. V shed 5 bases and J 3 bases; nucleotides not matched to a gene: 8.